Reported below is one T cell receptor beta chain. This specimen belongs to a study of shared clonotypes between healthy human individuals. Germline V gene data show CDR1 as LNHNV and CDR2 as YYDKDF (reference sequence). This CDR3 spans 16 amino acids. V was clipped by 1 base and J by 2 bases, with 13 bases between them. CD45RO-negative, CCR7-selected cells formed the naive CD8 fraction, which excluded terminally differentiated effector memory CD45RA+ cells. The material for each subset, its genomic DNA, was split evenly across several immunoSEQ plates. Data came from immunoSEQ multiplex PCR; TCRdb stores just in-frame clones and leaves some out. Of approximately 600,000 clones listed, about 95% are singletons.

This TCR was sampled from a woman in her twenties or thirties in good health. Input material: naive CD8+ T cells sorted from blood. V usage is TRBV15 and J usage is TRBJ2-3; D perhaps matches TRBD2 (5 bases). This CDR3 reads CATSRVRAAITDTQYF. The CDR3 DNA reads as TGTGCCACCAGCAGAGTTAGAGCGGCTATCACAGATACGCAGTATTTT.